This TCR beta chain is drawn from a study of control samples from healthy donors and cancer patients. CDR1 and CDR2 from the germline V gene are SGHRS and YFSETQ. The CDR3 length is 15 residues. Deletions cut 5 bases from V and 4 bases from J, with 18 bases between. This clone occurred once. Sequenced by immunoSEQ multiplex PCR; TCRdb stores in-frame clones only, minus some. This sample has 120,000 or so clones; roughly nine tenths occur once, and the top ten carry 7.8%. V usage is TRBV5-1 and J usage is TRBJ2-5; tentatively, D is TRBD2 (5 bases). The sample was blood. The TCR comes from a woman aged 18-29 years in good health. In nucleotides, the CDR3 is TGCGCCAGCAGATCAGGCGCCGGGAATCCAGAGACCCAGTACTTC. As protein: CASRSGAGNPETQYF. Looking up the rest from reference TRBV5-1 and TRBJ2-5 gives the full variable domain: KAGVTQTPRYLIKTRGQQVTLSCSPISGHRSVSWYQQTPGQGLQFLFEYFSETQRNKGNFPGRFSGRQFSNSRSEMNVSTLELGDSALYLCASRSGAGNPETQYFGPGTRLLVL.